A single TCR beta chain is shown here with its context. The antigen is not known. RNA transcripts gave rise to amplified TCR beta CDR3 regions. TCR CDR3 underwent first-round RT-PCR with the HTBI primer set. A single record per CDR3 protein comes from TCRdb applying MiXCR to the multiplex PCR reads. There are 480,000 or so distinct CDR3 sequences in the sample; 35% to 50% occur only once, and about 43% lies in the top ten. The entry originates in a study of T cells in Graves' hyperthyroidism and ophthalmopathy. Overall study results and limits: Most thyroid clonotypes expanded above 0.001 appeared in blood too. In the analysis, a 13 V-J model separated ophthalmopathy from stable hyperthyroidism.

V shed 1 base and J shed 3 bases, with 7 bases lying between them. The CDR3 totals 12 residues. Germline CDR1 is SQVTM and CDR2 is ANQGSEA. Orbital computed tomography, thyroid ultrasound, serum thyroxine and TRAb, and clinical symptoms together informed the diagnoses. The V call is TRBV29-1, the J call TRBJ2-7; a possible D gene is TRBD1 (5 bases). The sequenced sample was peripheral blood or thyroid tissue (not recorded which). This clonotype was obtained from an adult woman with Graves' disease, either hyperthyroidism or ophthalmopathy (not recorded which). CDR3 protein: CSVEVRDYEQYF. CDR3 nucleotides: TGCAGCGTTGAAGTCAGGGACTACGAGCAGTACTTC.